The 6 T cell receptor beta chains presented below share a single source sample, sequenced in a study of blood T cell repertoires in COVID-19. Some clones are missing from TCRdb's copy, which holds only in-frame ones; the method was immunoSEQ multiplex PCR. The profile shows a few hundred thousand clones, about 86% of them singletons. The sequenced material came from PBMCs or T cells enriched from blood (not recorded which). Receptors originate from a man aged 25-45 years with acute COVID-19.

The rearrangement joins TRBV3-1 (or the pseudogene TRBV3-2) to TRBJ2-5; TRBD2 agrees at 8 bases. Per the germline V gene, CDR1 is LGHDT and CDR2 is YNNKEL (reference sequence). The V and J ends lost 4 bases and 3 bases, in that order; junction bases with no gene match: 1. CDR3 length: 13 residues. CDR3 sequence: CASSPGLEETQYF. CDR3 nucleotide sequence: TGTGCCAGCAGCCCGGGACTAGAAGAGACCCAGTACTTC.

This clone was seen once. This chain uses TRBV19 with TRBJ1-1; D call uncertain. The germline V gene has CDR1 LNHDA and CDR2 SQIVND (reference sequence). The length of the CDR3 is 13 residues. V lost 7 bases, J lost 5 bases, and 14 bases lay in between. The CDR3, as DNA: TGTGCCAGTAAGGAGTTGGCGCATACTGAAGCTTTCTTT. Translating it yields CASKELAHTEAFF.

The chain recombines TRBV5-1 with TRBJ1-1; perhaps TRBD1 as D (5 bases). The V end was cut by 2 bases, the J end by 2 bases, with 19 bases between. Germline-derived CDR1 and CDR2 are SGHRS and YFSETQ. The CDR3 is 17 amino acids. CDR3 in DNA: TGCGCCAGCAGCTTTCCCAGACAGATGGGGGGAAACACTGAAGCTTTCTTT. Its protein is CASSFPRQMGGNTEAFF. The variable domain in full, with the rest retrieved from reference TRBV5-1 and TRBJ1-1, is KAGVTQTPRYLIKTRGQQVTLSCSPISGHRSVSWYQQTPGQGLQFLFEYFSETQRNKGNFPGRFSGRQFSNSRSEMNVSTLELGDSALYLCASSFPRQMGGNTEAFFGQGTRLTVV.

The chain employs TRBV6-5 and TRBJ2-7; 11 positions match TRBD2. CDR1 is MNHEY and CDR2 is SVGAGI in the germline V gene. The V gene end was trimmed by 2 bases and the J gene end by 2 bases; junction bases not matched to a gene: 5. CDR3 length: 16 amino acids. CDR3 DNA: TGTGCCAGCAGTTACCCGACTAGCGGGATTCCCTACGAGCAGTACGTC. Translated: CASSYPTSGIPYEQYV.

V gene TRBV10-2 combines with J gene TRBJ1-2; D perhaps matches TRBD1 (5 bases). CDR1 and CDR2 (germline): WSHSY, SAAADI. This CDR3 comprises 14 residues. V lost 2 bases and J lost 6, with 13 bases in between. The CDR3: CASSEAPGIDGYTF. The CDR3 nucleotides read TGCGCCAGCAGTGAGGCCCCAGGGATAGATGGCTACACCTTC.

The chain carries TRBV7-3 and TRBJ1-5; 7 positions match TRBD1. The V and J ends lost 4 bases and 1 base, in that order; junction bases with no gene match: 4. The CDR3 has 15 residues. Germline assignment: CDR1 SGHTA and CDR2 FQGTGA. The DNA of the CDR3 is TGTGCCAGCAGCTCGGACAGGATCAGCAATCAGCCCCAGCATTTT. Amino acids: CASSSDRISNQPQHF.